The entry below describes one TCR beta chain. The antigen remains undetermined. The CDR3 covers 15 residues. The germline CDR1 and CDR2 sequences are SGHVS and FQNEAQ. Trimming shortened V by 1 base and J by 3 bases, and 12 bases separated the two germline ends. Oncomine TCR Beta short-read sequencing was applied to DNA from cultured CD4+ T cells. From the PCR reads, TCRdb called clonotypes with MiXCR, one entry per CDR3 protein. This repertoire shows approximately 15,000 distinct CDR3 sequences, over 40% found once; its top ten account for 10% to 15%. Time point noted: late sampling 161 to 241 days after vaccination in a few convalescent patients. Treatment specified: roughly ten-day PBMC culture with coronavirus spike peptide pools or control peptides (ViraFEST assay). In the ViraFEST assay, peptide-pool expansion preceded TCR sequencing of expanded clonotypes. The source of the sample is a study of vaccination and CD4 T cells after COVID-19. Study-level background: Overlapping peptides covering the spike proteins of SARS-CoV-2, HCoV-NL63, HCoV-OC43 and HCoV-229E were added to stimulate cells.

The sample in question was CD4+ T cells from blood, cultured in vitro, obtained about 7 months after SARS-CoV-2 vaccination. The V gene is TRBV7-8, the J gene TRBJ1-1; D ambiguous. This receptor was obtained from a human donor who had recovered from COVID-19. CDR3 DNA: TGTGCCAGCAGCTTAGGGCCGGATCGGGACACTGAAGCTTTCTTT. Its translation: CASSLGPDRDTEAFF.